The next 28 T cell receptor beta chains were all read from a single sample in a study of blood T cell repertoires in COVID-19. TCRdb's copy holds only in-frame clones and misses some; the assay was immunoSEQ multiplex PCR. The sample includes under 350,000 clones, 80% to 90% of them seen just once. Sequenced input: peripheral blood. These receptors originate from a woman between 65 and 79 years old with acute or convalescent COVID-19.

With regard to this clone: A junction end diverges from the germline sequence, so it may reflect a read error. V and J are TRBV7-7 and TRBJ1-4; D call uncertain. CDR1 SSHAT and CDR2 FNYEAQ come from the germline V gene (reference sequence). CDR3 length: 13 residues. CDR3 protein: CASSRRANEKLFF. The DNA of the CDR3 is TGTGCTAGCAGCCGCCGGGCTAATGAAAAACTGTTTTTT.

The V and J genes are TRBV5-1 and TRBJ1-1; D unresolved. Germline V gene data show CDR1 as SGHRS and CDR2 as YFSETQ. The CDR3 is 14 amino acids. Trimming took 5 bases from V and 3 from J, leaving 14 bases between them. The CDR3 loop reads CASRPTGGHTEAFF. CDR3 bases: TGCGCCAGCAGACCCACCGGAGGGCACACTGAAGCTTTCTTT. Combining the CDR3 with reference TRBV5-1 and TRBJ1-1 gives the whole variable domain KAGVTQTPRYLIKTRGQQVTLSCSPISGHRSVSWYQQTPGQGLQFLFEYFSETQRNKGNFPGRFSGRQFSNSRSEMNVSTLELGDSALYLCASRPTGGHTEAFFGQGTRLTVV.

The chain has TRBV30 and TRBJ1-6; 9 bases align to TRBD1. Looked up from germline, CDR1 is GTSNPN and CDR2 is SVGIG (reference sequence). The CDR3 has 14 residues. With V trimmed by 4 bases and J by 10 bases, 8 bases remained unmatched. The CDR3 protein is CAWKAGQGVSPLHF. The CDR3 coding sequence is TGTGCCTGGAAGGCGGGACAGGGCGTGTCACCCCTCCACTTT. The variable domain in full, with the rest retrieved from reference TRBV30 and TRBJ1-6, is SQTIHQWPATLVQPVGSPLSLECTVEGTSNPNLYWYRQAAGRGLQLLFYSVGIGQISSEVPQNLSASRPQDRQFILSSKKLLLSDSGFYLCAWKAGQGVSPLHFGNGTRLTVT.

This clone was counted only a few times. J is TRBJ1-2 and V is TRBV30; D is undetermined. Germline-derived CDR1 and CDR2 are GTSNPN and SVGIG (reference sequence). Trimming left V 0 bases short and J 3 bases short, with 8 bases between. CDR3 size: 13 residues. CDR3 sequence: CAWSVSGDYGYTF. The CDR3 nucleotides are TGTGCCTGGAGTGTAAGCGGGGACTATGGCTACACCTTC. The whole variable domain, filled in from reference TRBV30 and TRBJ1-2, reads SQTIHQWPATLVQPVGSPLSLECTVEGTSNPNLYWYRQAAGRGLQLLFYSVGIGQISSEVPQNLSASRPQDRQFILSSKKLLLSDSGFYLCAWSVSGDYGYTFGSGTRLTVV.

The chain carries TRBV3-1 (or the pseudogene TRBV3-2) and TRBJ1-1; the match to TRBD1 covers 7 bases. Per the germline V gene, CDR1 is LGHDT and CDR2 is YNNKEL (reference sequence). The CDR3 is 13 residues long. V shed 4 bases and J 5 bases; nucleotides not matched to a gene: 4. This CDR3 is CASSLQGRTEAFF. CDR3 sequence (DNA): TGTGCCAGCAGCCTACAGGGGAGGACTGAAGCTTTCTTT.

The CDR3 region has the DNA TGTGCCAGCAGGGACAGGGGGACCTACGAGCAGTACTTC. Translating it yields CASRDRGTYEQYF. This chain uses TRBV27 with TRBJ2-7, with TRBD1 matching 10 bases. Trimming took 6 bases from V and 2 from J; bases not matched to a gene: 1. The CDR3 runs to 13 residues. Germline V lookup: CDR1 MNHEY, CDR2 SMNVEV (reference sequence).

The V call is TRBV15, the J call TRBJ1-5, with no clear D. Germline V gene data show CDR1 as LNHNV and CDR2 as YYDKDF (reference sequence). The CDR3 contains 13 residues. Trimming cost V 5 bases and J 4 bases, with 9 bases left between them. The CDR3 is CATSQTLNQPQHF. CDR3 DNA sequence: TGTGCCACCAGCCAAACTCTGAATCAGCCCCAGCATTTT.

The chain uses TRBV11-2 and TRBJ1-6; 7 nucleotides line up with TRBD1. CDR3 length: 15 amino acids. V lost 1 base to trimming and J lost 7 bases; unmatched junction nucleotides: 4. Germline V gene sequence: CDR1 SGHAT, CDR2 FQNNGV. The CDR3 region is CASSLAGGPNSPLHF. CDR3 DNA: TGTGCCAGCAGCTTAGCAGGGGGTCCGAATTCACCCCTCCACTTT.

This sequence joins TRBV6-5 and TRBJ1-5, with D tentatively TRBD1 (5 bases). Trimming stripped 8 bases from V and 5 bases from J, with 13 bases between. The CDR3 has 13 amino acids. Germline CDR1 MNHEY, CDR2 SVGAGI. CDR3 nucleotides: TGTGCCAGCTCTAGGACACCCGATCAGCCCCAGCATTTT. This gives the protein CASSRTPDQPQHF.

The rearrangement joins TRBV2 to TRBJ2-7; 11 bases map to TRBD2. The CDR3 is 14 residues long. CDR1 and CDR2 from the germline V gene are SNHLY and FYNNEI. With V trimmed by 7 bases and J by 7 bases, 9 bases remained unmatched. Written as DNA, the CDR3 is TGTGCCAGCATCCCGGGACTAGCGGCGGGGGAGCAGTACTTC. Its protein is CASIPGLAAGEQYF.

The V gene is TRBV7-8, the J gene TRBJ1-2; 9 bases map to TRBD1. Germline V gives CDR1 SGHVS, CDR2 FQNEAQ. V dropped 5 bases and J dropped 8; count of bases not matched to a gene: 9. CDR3 length equals 14 residues. The CDR3 protein is CASSTGTGTPGYTF. DNA for the CDR3: TGTGCCAGCAGCACGGGGACAGGGACGCCCGGCTACACCTTC.

V gene TRBV5-1 combines with J gene TRBJ2-7; 10 bases are a match to TRBD2. V trimming: 4 bases; J trimming: 4 bases; junction bases outside the gene matches: 8. This CDR3 comprises 15 residues. Germline assignment: CDR1 SGHRS and CDR2 YFSETQ. The CDR3: CASSLESSGGYEQYF. CDR3 in DNA: TGCGCCAGCAGCCTAGAATCTAGCGGGGGATACGAGCAGTACTTC. The whole variable domain, remainder taken from reference TRBV5-1 and TRBJ2-7, is KAGVTQTPRYLIKTRGQQVTLSCSPISGHRSVSWYQQTPGQGLQFLFEYFSETQRNKGNFPGRFSGRQFSNSRSEMNVSTLELGDSALYLCASSLESSGGYEQYFGPGTRLTVT.

This chain joins TRBV6-1 and TRBJ2-7; a possible D gene is TRBD1 (6 bases). Trimming removed 0 bases at V and 2 bases at J, with 11 bases between. Germline CDR1 is MNHNS and CDR2 is SASEGT. The CDR3 has 15 amino acids. The DNA of the CDR3 is TGTGCCAGCAGTGAAGCCTGGGGGCGGGCCTACGAGCAGTACTTC. It specifies CASSEAWGRAYEQYF.

The chain uses TRBV2 and TRBJ2-1; weak D call: TRBD2 (6 bases). This CDR3 contains 15 residues. Per germline, CDR1 SNHLY and CDR2 FYNNEI. Trimming stripped 1 base from V and 6 bases from J, with 13 bases between. The CDR3: CASSEGEVGGNEQFF. CDR3 nucleotides: TGTGCCAGCAGTGAAGGGGAGGTGGGGGGCAATGAGCAGTTCTTC. The entire variable domain, with the rest obtained from reference TRBV2 and TRBJ2-1, is as follows: EPEVTQTPSHQVTQMGQEVILRCVPISNHLYFYWYRQILGQKVEFLVSFYNNEISEKSEIFDDQFSVERPDGSNFTLKIRSTKLEDSAMYFCASSEGEVGGNEQFFGPGTRLTVL.

In this sample, this clone turned up a few times. The chain carries TRBV19 and TRBJ2-5, with TRBD2 as a possible D gene (5 bases). Trimming removed 6 bases from V and 4 bases from J, with 15 bases in between. The germline CDR1 and CDR2 sequences are LNHDA and SQIVND (reference sequence). This CDR3 is 14 amino acids long. The CDR3 DNA reads TGTGCCAGTAGGACGGGAACCGTCGGAGAGACCCAGTACTTC. Translating gives CASRTGTVGETQYF.

The chain carries TRBV10-3 and TRBJ1-5; 8 nucleotides match TRBD1. The length of the CDR3 is 13 residues. Unmatched junction bases numbered 1, after V lost 5 bases and J lost 4 bases. The germline gives CDR1 ENHRY, CDR2 SYGVKD. For the CDR3, the DNA is TGTGCCATCAGTCAGGGGGCTAATCAGCCCCAGCATTTT. It translates to CAISQGANQPQHF.

This chain uses TRBV5-1 with TRBJ1-1, with a weak D call TRBD1 (6 bases). CDR1 is SGHRS, CDR2 YFSETQ, per germline. V lost 4 bases and J lost 2, with 12 bases in between. CDR3 length: 14 residues. As DNA, the CDR3 is TGCGCCAGCAGCCTAGGACAGACTAACACTGAAGCTTTCTTT. This translates into CASSLGQTNTEAFF.

This chain joins TRBV3-1 (or the pseudogene TRBV3-2) and TRBJ2-7, with 7 bases that match TRBD1. The CDR3 consists of 12 residues. Germline loops: CDR1 LGHDT, CDR2 YNNKEL (reference sequence). After removal of 6 bases from V and 6 bases from J, the junction contained 5 bases not matched to a gene. CDR3 sequence (DNA): TGTGCCAGCAGACGACAGGGCGGCGAGCAGTACTTC. Protein product: CASRRQGGEQYF.

This chain joins TRBV2 and TRBJ1-6; D gene uncertain. The germline CDR1 and CDR2 sequences are SNHLY and FYNNEI. The V gene lost 4 bases and the J gene lost 5 bases, with 12 bases spanning the gap. The CDR3 is made up of 15 amino acids. This chain's CDR3 is CASSVSGSHNSPLHF. CDR3 in DNA: TGTGCCAGCAGTGTTAGTGGGAGTCATAATTCACCCCTCCACTTT.

The chain links TRBV5-1 to TRBJ2-1, with TRBD1 as a possible D gene (6 bases). Germline CDR1 is SGHRS and CDR2 is YFSETQ. Trimming removed 0 bases at V and 6 bases at J, with 16 bases between. This CDR3 comprises 16 residues. CDR3 sequence: CASSLDKEGGVNEQFF. The CDR3 DNA follows: TGCGCCAGCAGCTTGGACAAGGAAGGGGGAGTCAATGAGCAGTTCTTC.

The CDR3 DNA reads TGTGCCACCGAGGTGGGAGAGCGGGGGGGCCGGGATACGCAGTATTTT. It translates to CATEVGERGGRDTQYF. The chain links TRBV24-1 to TRBJ2-3; TRBD2 agrees at 10 bases. The CDR3 runs 16 residues. J was trimmed by 6 bases and V by 9 bases; bases with no gene match: 14. The V gene's germline CDR1 is KGHDR and CDR2 SFDVKD.

The chain joins TRBV3-1 (or the pseudogene TRBV3-2) to TRBJ1-2; D is uncertain. Looked up from germline, CDR1 is LGHDT and CDR2 is YNNKEL (reference sequence). V was cut by 0 bases and J by 8 bases, with 10 bases left in between. The CDR3 is 13 amino acids. Here the CDR3 reads CASSQEWAKGYTF. In DNA, the CDR3 is TGTGCCAGCAGCCAAGAATGGGCGAAAGGCTACACCTTC.

This clone was seen a few times. The J gene is TRBJ2-1, the V gene TRBV11-1; 13 bases match TRBD2. Trimming cost V 5 bases and J 6 bases; bases outside gene matches: 7. CDR1 is SGHAT and CDR2 is FQDESV in the germline V gene (reference sequence). CDR3 size: 16 residues. CDR3 DNA sequence: TGTGCCAGCAGCCCACTAGCGGGGGGGATGGGCAATGAGCAGTTCTTC. This encodes CASSPLAGGMGNEQFF.

The genes are TRBV9 and TRBJ2-2; D not resolved. V lost 3 bases, J lost 5 bases, and 8 bases lay in between. Per germline, CDR1 SGDLS and CDR2 YYNGEE. This CDR3 comprises 13 residues. The CDR3 DNA reads as TGTGCCAGCAGCGGAGAAGTTACCGGGGAGCTGTTTTTT. Protein product: CASSGEVTGELFF. Looking up the rest from reference TRBV9 and TRBJ2-2 gives the full variable domain: DSGVTQTPKHLITATGQRVTLRCSPRSGDLSVYWYQQSLDQGLQFLIQYYNGEERAKGNILERFSAQQFPDLHSELNLSSLELGDSALYFCASSGEVTGELFFGEGSRLTVL.

The V gene is TRBV6-1, the J gene TRBJ1-2, with D maybe TRBD1 (5 bases). Germline V gene lookup returns CDR1 MNHNS and CDR2 SASEGT. The V and J ends lost 2 bases and 3 bases respectively, with 10 bases between them. The CDR3 has 14 residues. The DNA of the CDR3 is TGTGCCAGCAGTGAATTGGAGGGGTACTATGGCTACACCTTC. Protein: CASSELEGYYGYTF.

This chain connects TRBV11-2 to TRBJ1-6; TRBD1 agrees at 10 bases. The J segment lost 9 bases and the V segment lost 4 bases, leaving 3 bases of the junction unmatched. The germline V gene has CDR1 SGHAT and CDR2 FQNNGV. This CDR3 has 14 amino acids. The CDR3 nucleotides read TGTGCCAGCAGCTCGACAGGGGGCAGTTCACCCCTCCACTTT. This translates into CASSSTGGSSPLHF.

The chain links TRBV7-9 to TRBJ2-2; 7 nucleotides match TRBD1. The V and J ends lost 2 bases and 0 bases, in that order; junction bases with no gene match: 12. Per the germline V gene, CDR1 is SEHNR and CDR2 is FQNEAQ (reference sequence). CDR3 length: 19 residues. The CDR3 loop is CASSLWDSIYLANTGELFF. The CDR3 nucleotides are TGTGCCAGCAGCTTATGGGACAGCATTTACCTAGCGAACACCGGGGAGCTGTTTTTT.

The genes are TRBV5-1 and TRBJ2-1; TRBD2 aligns across 8 bases. This CDR3 has 16 amino acids. The V gene's germline CDR1 is SGHRS and CDR2 YFSETQ. J was trimmed by 3 bases and V by 4 bases; bases with no gene match: 9. CDR3 in DNA: TGCGCCAGCAGCCCCCGCGCGGGGGGCGGCTACAATGAGCAGTTCTTC. Translation: CASSPRAGGGYNEQFF. The entire variable domain, with the rest obtained from reference TRBV5-1 and TRBJ2-1, is as follows: KAGVTQTPRYLIKTRGQQVTLSCSPISGHRSVSWYQQTPGQGLQFLFEYFSETQRNKGNFPGRFSGRQFSNSRSEMNVSTLELGDSALYLCASSPRAGGGYNEQFFGPGTRLTVL.